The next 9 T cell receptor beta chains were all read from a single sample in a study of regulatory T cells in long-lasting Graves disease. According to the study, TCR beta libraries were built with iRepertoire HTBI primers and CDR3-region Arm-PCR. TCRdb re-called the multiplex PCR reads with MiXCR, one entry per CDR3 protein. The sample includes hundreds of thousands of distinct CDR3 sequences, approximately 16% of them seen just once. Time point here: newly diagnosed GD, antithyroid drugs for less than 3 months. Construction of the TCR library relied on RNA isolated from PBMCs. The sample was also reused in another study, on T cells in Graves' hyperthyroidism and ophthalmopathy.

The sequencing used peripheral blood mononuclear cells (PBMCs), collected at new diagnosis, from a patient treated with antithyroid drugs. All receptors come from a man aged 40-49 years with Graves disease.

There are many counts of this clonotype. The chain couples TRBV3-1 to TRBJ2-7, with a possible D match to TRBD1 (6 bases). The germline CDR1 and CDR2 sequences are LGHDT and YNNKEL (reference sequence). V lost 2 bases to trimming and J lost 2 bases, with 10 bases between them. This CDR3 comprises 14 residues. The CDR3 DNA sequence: TGTGCCAGCAGCCAACAGGGGATAACCTACGAGCAGTACTTC. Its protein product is CASSQQGITYEQYF.

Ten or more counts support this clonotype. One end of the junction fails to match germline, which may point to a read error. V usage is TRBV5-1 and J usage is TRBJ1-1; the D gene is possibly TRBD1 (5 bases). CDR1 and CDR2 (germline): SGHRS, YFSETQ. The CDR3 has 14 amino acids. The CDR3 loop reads CASSPDRANTEAFF. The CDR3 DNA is TGTGCCAGCTCACCCGACAGAGCGAACACTGAAGCTTTCTTT.

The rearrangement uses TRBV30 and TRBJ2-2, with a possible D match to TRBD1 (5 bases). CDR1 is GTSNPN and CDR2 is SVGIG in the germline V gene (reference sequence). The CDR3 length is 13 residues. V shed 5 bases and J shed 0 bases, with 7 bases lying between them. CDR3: CAWQQANTGELFF. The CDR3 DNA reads TGTGCCTGGCAACAGGCGAACACCGGGGAGCTGTTTTTT.

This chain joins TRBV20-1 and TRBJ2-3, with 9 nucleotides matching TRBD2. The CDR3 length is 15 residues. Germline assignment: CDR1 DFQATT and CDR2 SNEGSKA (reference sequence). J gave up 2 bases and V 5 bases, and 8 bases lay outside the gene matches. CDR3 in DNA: TGCAGTGCTGGCAGCGGGGGGCCGCTCACAGATACGCAGTATTTT. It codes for CSAGSGGPLTDTQYF.

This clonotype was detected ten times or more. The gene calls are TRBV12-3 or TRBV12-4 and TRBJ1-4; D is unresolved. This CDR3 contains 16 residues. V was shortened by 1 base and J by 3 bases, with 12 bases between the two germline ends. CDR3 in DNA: TGTGCCAGCAGTTTAGGTGGGGTTTGGGCTAATGAAAAACTGTTTTTT. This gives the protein CASSLGGVWANEKLFF.

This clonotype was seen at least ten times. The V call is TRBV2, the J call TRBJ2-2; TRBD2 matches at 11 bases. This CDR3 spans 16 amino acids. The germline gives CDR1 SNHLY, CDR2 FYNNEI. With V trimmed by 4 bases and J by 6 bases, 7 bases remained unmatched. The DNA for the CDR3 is TGTGCCAGCAGTGGGTTGCGACTAGCGGGGTCCGGGGAGCTGTTTTTT. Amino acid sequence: CASSGLRLAGSGELFF.

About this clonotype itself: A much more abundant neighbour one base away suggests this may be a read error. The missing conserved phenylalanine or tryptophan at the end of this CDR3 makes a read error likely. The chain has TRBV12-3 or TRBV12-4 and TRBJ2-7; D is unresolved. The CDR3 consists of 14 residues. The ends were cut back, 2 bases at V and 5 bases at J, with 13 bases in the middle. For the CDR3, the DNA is TGTGCCAGCAGTTTATTCCTCGAGGATAACGAGCAGTACTCC. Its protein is CASSLFLEDNEQYS.

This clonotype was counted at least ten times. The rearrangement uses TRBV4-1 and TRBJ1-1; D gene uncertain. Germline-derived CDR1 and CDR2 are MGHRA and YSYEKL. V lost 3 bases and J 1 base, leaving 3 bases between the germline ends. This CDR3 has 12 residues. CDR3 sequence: CASSHSNTEAFF. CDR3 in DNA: TGCGCCAGCAGCCATTCGAACACTGAAGCTTTCTTT.

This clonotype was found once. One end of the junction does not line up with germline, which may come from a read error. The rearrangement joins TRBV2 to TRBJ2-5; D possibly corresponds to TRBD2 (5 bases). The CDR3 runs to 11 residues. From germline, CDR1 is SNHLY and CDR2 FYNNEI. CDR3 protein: CASSIWETQCF. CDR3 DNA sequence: TGTGCCAGCAGTATTTGGGAGACCCAGTGCTTC.